This entry lists 4 T cell receptor beta chains sequenced from one sample in a study of blood T cell repertoires in COVID-19. Clones were sequenced by immunoSEQ multiplex PCR, and TCRdb holds only the in-frame ones, with some missing. The sample contains about 110,000 clones, about four fifths of which appear only once. The sequenced material came from peripheral blood. The receptor set was obtained from an elderly man with acute or convalescent COVID-19.

The rearrangement links TRBV7-9 to TRBJ2-1; no firm D call. The germline V gene encodes CDR1 SEHNR and CDR2 FQNEAQ (reference sequence). The CDR3 length is 12 residues. Trimming took 5 bases from V and 9 from J, leaving 11 bases between them. The CDR3 region has the DNA TGTGCCAGCAGCGGTGAGTATGGTGAGCAGTTCTTC. This encodes CASSGEYGEQFF.

V usage is TRBV6-4 and J usage is TRBJ2-3, with TRBD1 identical over 7 bases. Germline lookup yields CDR1 MRHNA and CDR2 SNTAGT. The length of the CDR3 is 15 residues. Losses at the gene ends were 4 bases for V and 0 bases for J; bases not matched to a gene: 4. CDR3 amino acids: CASSVRQGSTDTQYF. The DNA for the CDR3 is TGTGCCAGCAGTGTGAGACAGGGTAGCACAGATACGCAGTATTTT.

This clone was seen a single time. V usage is TRBV5-8 and J usage is TRBJ2-1; TRBD2 agrees at 10 bases. Per the germline V gene, CDR1 is SGHTS and CDR2 is YDEGEE. This CDR3 has 15 residues. J was trimmed by 6 bases and V by 4 bases; bases with no gene match: 7. The CDR3 sequence: CASSLRIAGGNEQFF. The CDR3 DNA is TGTGCCAGCAGCCTTCGTATAGCGGGAGGCAATGAGCAGTTCTTC.

This clone occurred a few times. The chain links TRBV3-1 (or the pseudogene TRBV3-2) to TRBJ1-5; D is undetermined. This CDR3 has 13 residues. Trimming pared 5 bases from V and 3 bases from J, leaving 8 bases between. Germline CDR1 reads LGHDT; CDR2 reads YNNKEL (reference sequence). Here the CDR3 reads CASSSYPNQPQHF. The CDR3 DNA reads as TGTGCCAGCAGCTCGTATCCCAATCAGCCCCAGCATTTT.